This is a list of T cell receptor beta chains from one sample in a study of Graves' ophthalmopathy and Graves' hyperthyroidism. TCRdb fed the multiplex PCR reads into MiXCR, producing one record per CDR3 protein. The repertoire holds about 620,000 distinct CDR3 sequences, with roughly 20% as singletons. The sample comprised peripheral blood. These receptors all stem from a woman aged 18 to 35 with stable Graves' hyperthyroidism. Some clones in this sample may be carry-over from other donors' samples. CDR3s include the opening cysteine and the closing phenylalanine or tryptophan. The D gene is left open where the match is weak. Only some rows state a clone size, as once, few, many or a class for expanded clones.

CDR3aa: CASSYLSGGPTEAFF
v_gene: TRBV6-5
d_gene: TRBD1
abundance: many

CDR3aa: CASSYSRGRLGEQYF
v_gene: TRBV6-5
d_gene: .
abundance: .

CDR3aa: CSVEDRDSRNYGYTF
v_gene: TRBV29-1
d_gene: TRBD1
abundance: many

CDR3aa: CASSEAGRISPLHF
v_gene: TRBV6-1
d_gene: .
abundance: .

CDR3aa: CASSGHDSGTDQPQHF
v_gene: TRBV6-1
d_gene: TRBD1
abundance: .

CDR3aa: CSVEGGSLRQETQYF
v_gene: TRBV29-1
d_gene: .
abundance: many

CDR3aa: CSARRLENTEAFF
v_gene: TRBV20-1
d_gene: .
abundance: .

CDR3aa: CASSFGVGAYEQYF
v_gene: TRBV12-3/TRBV12-4
d_gene: .
abundance: many

CDR3aa: CASSLRRAGTANTGELFF
v_gene: TRBV5-4
d_gene: TRBD2
abundance: .

CDR3aa: CASSHPRLSFGYTF
v_gene: TRBV3-1
d_gene: .
abundance: few

CDR3aa: CASVGGLNTEAFF
v_gene: TRBV28
d_gene: .
abundance: .

CDR3aa: CASSPFRPDTGELFF
v_gene: TRBV7-2
d_gene: .
abundance: many

CDR3aa: CASSVAGSSGSARETQYF
v_gene: TRBV9
d_gene: TRBD2
abundance: many

CDR3aa: CSARPPDSRPSSGANVLTF
v_gene: TRBV20-1
d_gene: .
abundance: few

CDR3aa: CASSAGQSSSYEQYF
v_gene: TRBV12-3/TRBV12-4
d_gene: .
abundance: many

CDR3aa: CASSLAGGVYGYTF
v_gene: TRBV5-1
d_gene: .
abundance: .

CDR3aa: CASSLGQDYNQPQHF
v_gene: TRBV4-1
d_gene: TRBD1
abundance: few

CDR3aa: CASSLLTDRDEQYF
v_gene: TRBV5-5
d_gene: TRBD1
abundance: many

CDR3aa: CAFKGATGELFF
v_gene: TRBV30
d_gene: TRBD1
abundance: many

CDR3aa: CASSSQRGTEAFF
v_gene: TRBV7-3
d_gene: .
abundance: many